This T cell receptor (beta chain) appears in the sequencing data of a study of blood T cell repertoires in COVID-19. The wider study: Acute and convalescent COVID-19 specimens originated in the United States, Italy and Spain. Nucleic acid was either cDNA or gDNA, and it came from T cells, B-cell-depleted T cells, or PBMCs.

The germline CDR1 and CDR2 sequences are SNHLY and FYNNEI. The CDR3 covers 13 residues. The ends were cut back, 5 bases at V and 5 bases at J, with 12 bases in the middle. Methods used by the authors: Estimation of nucleated cell counts relied on the amplification of reference gene primers. Libraries were prepared by immunoSEQ multiplex PCR; TCRdb keeps only in-frame clonotypes and omits some of them. For V, J and clone size, that table is used; D and trimming come from the DNA. Here the sample spans 65,000 to 85,000 clones, roughly 80% being singletons. This sequence was found in an older woman with acute or convalescent COVID-19. This chain uses TRBV2 with TRBJ1-2; D may be TRBD1 (5 bases). Sequencing was performed on peripheral blood. CDR3 bases: TGTGCCAGCAGTATCCAGGGATCGTATGGCTACACCTTC. Translating gives CASSIQGSYGYTF.